These T cell receptor beta chains were read from a single sample in a study of spatial heterogeneity in lung cancer. TCRdb reprocessed the 5' RACE reads via MiXCR and lists one record per CDR3 protein. The table includes 8,000 to 9,500 distinct CDR3 sequences, roughly 4.5% detected once. Sequencing used lung tumor tissue, obtained at surgery. These receptors came from a female donor with early-stage non-small cell lung cancer. The CDR3 runs from the conserved cysteine through the conserved F or W. A D gene is named only where the DNA matches it firmly. Size is stated for part of the rows, as once, few or many counts, or as a class when the clone is expanded.

j_gene	abundance	d_gene	v_gene	CDR3nt	CDR3aa
TRBJ2-1	medium-sized	NA	TRBV28	TGTGCCAGCAGCGCCGCCAGTAACAATGAGCAGTTCTTC	CASSAASNNEQFF
TRBJ1-2	medium-sized	NA	TRBV9	TGTGCCAGCAGCGGGAGCTATGGCTACACCTTC	CASSGSYGYTF
TRBJ2-5	many	NA	TRBV4-2	TGTGCCAGCAGCCGAGGTCGGGACGGGCAAGAGACCCAGTACTTC	CASSRGRDGQETQYF
TRBJ2-5	medium-sized	TRBD1	TRBV10-3	TGTGCCATCAGTGGACAGGGGGGAGAGACCCAGTACTTC	CAISGQGGETQYF
TRBJ1-3	many	NA	TRBV12-3/TRBV12-4	TGTGCCAGCACCAATCTTCTTGGAAACACCATATATTTT	CASTNLLGNTIYF
TRBJ2-7	many	TRBD1	TRBV6-5	TGTGCCAGCAGTAGGCTCGGACAGGGGGGATACTACGACGAGCAGTACTTC	CASSRLGQGGYYDEQYF
TRBJ2-3	many	TRBD2	TRBV4-2	TGTGCCAGCAGCCAAGCCCCGCTAGCGGGAGGGACCACAGATACGCAGTATTTT	CASSQAPLAGGTTDTQYF
TRBJ2-6	few	NA	TRBV29-1	TGCAGCGCCTACCTGGGATCTGGGGCCAACGTCCTGACTTTC	CSAYLGSGANVLTF
TRBJ2-7	medium-sized	NA	TRBV15	TGTGCCACCAGCAGATTTCAGACAGCCTCGGACGAGCAGTACTTC	CATSRFQTASDEQYF
TRBJ2-7	NA	NA	TRBV12-3/TRBV12-4	TGTGCCAGCAGTTTGGGCGACAGCACCTACGAGCAGTACTTC	CASSLGDSTYEQYF
TRBJ2-5	NA	NA	TRBV28	TGTGCCAGCAGTTTCACCAGCCAAGAGACCCAGTACTTC	CASSFTSQETQYF
TRBJ2-7	many	NA	TRBV7-2	TGTGCCAGCAGCCAGACCTATCGGGACGGCTACGAGCAGTACTTC	CASSQTYRDGYEQYF
TRBJ2-3	many	TRBD1	TRBV11-2	TGTGCCAGCAGCCGAACAGGGGTCCCTTACACAGATACGCAGTATTTT	CASSRTGVPYTDTQYF
TRBJ2-3	few	NA	TRBV7-8	TGTGCCAGCAGCTTTCACCAGGGGGGGGGGGAGGTATCAGATACGCAGTATTTT	CASSFHQGGGEVSDTQYF
TRBJ2-7	medium-sized	TRBD1	TRBV28	TGTGCCGCGACGAAGACAGGGGGCGCGCTGGCCTACGAGCAGTACTTC	CAATKTGGALAYEQYF
TRBJ2-5	few	NA	TRBV19	TGTGCCAGTAAAAGATTAAGGTGGACAGCTCAAGAGACCCAGTACTTC	CASKRLRWTAQETQYF
TRBJ2-2	many	NA	TRBV20-1	TGCAGTGCTAGTGGTACAGCCGGGGAGCTGTTTTTT	CSASGTAGELFF
TRBJ1-2	many	NA	TRBV30	TGTGCCTGGGGCGGAACCTATGGCTACACCTTC	CAWGGTYGYTF
TRBJ1-2	NA	NA	TRBV10-2	TGCGCCAGCAAAGACAGCTATGGCTACAACTTC	CASKDSYGYNF
TRBJ1-2	many	NA	TRBV12-3/TRBV12-4	TGTGCCAGCCTAACCGGACCCTATGGCTACACCTTC	CASLTGPYGYTF
TRBJ2-7	NA	TRBD1	TRBV6-5	TGTGCCAGTACGGACAGGGCAGCCTACGAGCAGTACTTC	CASTDRAAYEQYF
TRBJ2-2	many	NA	TRBV12-3/TRBV12-4	TGTGCCAGCAGCCCCCCAGCGGGTTACACCGGGGAGCTGTTTTTT	CASSPPAGYTGELFF
TRBJ2-4	many	NA	TRBV6-5	TGTGCCAGCAGTTACTCAAGGGACCGAAAAAACATTCAGTACTTC	CASSYSRDRKNIQYF
TRBJ1-4	many	NA	TRBV11-1	TGTGCCAGCAGCTTAACTACAGGCGTTGAAAAACTGTTTTTT	CASSLTTGVEKLFF
TRBJ1-1	many	NA	TRBV6-1	TGTGCCAGCACGATGAACACTGAAGCTTTCTTT	CASTMNTEAFF
TRBJ2-1	NA	NA	TRBV11-2	TGTGCCAGCAGCGGTACGGCGACTAGCAATGAGCAGTTCTTC	CASSGTATSNEQFF
TRBJ2-5	many	TRBD2	TRBV4-1	TGCGCCAGCAGCCAGGCCGGGACTAGCGAACAAGAGACCCAGTACTTC	CASSQAGTSEQETQYF
TRBJ2-5	medium-sized	NA	TRBV20-1	TGCAGTGCTAGAGAAGGGAGGGGGCAAGAGACCCAGTACTTC	CSAREGRGQETQYF
TRBJ2-3	medium-sized	TRBD2	TRBV7-8	TGTGCCAGCAGCTTCGAAGCGGGAAGCACAGATACGCAGTATTTT	CASSFEAGSTDTQYF
TRBJ2-5	few	NA	TRBV18	TGTGCCAGCTCACCACCGTTTCAACAGGGGAGGTGGCAAGAGACCCAGTACTTC	CASSPPFQQGRWQETQYF
TRBJ2-1	many	NA	TRBV18	TGTGCCAGCTCACCATTGTCAGGGGTCACCAATGAGCAGTTCTTC	CASSPLSGVTNEQFF
TRBJ2-3	NA	NA	TRBV2	TGTGCCAGCAGTGAACGGTCGCCTAGCTGGACAGATACGCAGTATTTT	CASSERSPSWTDTQYF
TRBJ2-7	many	NA	TRBV10-3	TGTGCCATCAGTGACAGGGAGGGGGGGTACGAGCAGTACTTC	CAISDREGGYEQYF
TRBJ2-7	large	TRBD1	TRBV11-2	TGTGCCAGCAGCTTAGTCTCTGGACAGGGACTCTACGAGCAGTACTTC	CASSLVSGQGLYEQYF
TRBJ2-6	medium-sized	NA	TRBV20-1	TGCAGTGCTAGCGATGGACAGCAGTCTGGGGCCAACGTCCTGACTTTC	CSASDGQQSGANVLTF
TRBJ2-3	many	NA	TRBV7-8	TGTGCCAGCAGCTCCGGGGGCGATACGCAGTATTTT	CASSSGGDTQYF
TRBJ1-1	medium-sized	NA	TRBV5-1	TGCGCCAGCAGCTTGGACCCGGACAGCCACACTGAAGCTTTCTTT	CASSLDPDSHTEAFF
TRBJ2-7	medium-sized	NA	TRBV28	TGTGCCAGCAGTTCCCCCTCCGGTTCCTACGAGCAGTACTTC	CASSSPSGSYEQYF
TRBJ2-5	few	NA	TRBV19	TGTGCCAGTAGTATCATTGGGCAGGTGGGCCAAGAGACCCAGTACTTC	CASSIIGQVGQETQYF
TRBJ1-4	many	TRBD1	TRBV28	TGTGCCAGCAGTTCGGGGGACAGGGAAAAACTGTTTTTT	CASSSGDREKLFF
TRBJ1-5	many	NA	TRBV20-1	TGCAGCGCGTCAGGTAATAGCAATCAGCCCCAGCATTTT	CSASGNSNQPQHF
TRBJ2-7	many	TRBD2	TRBV20-1	TGCAGTGCTAGACCTCTAGCGGGAGTAGGCTACGAGCAGTACTTC	CSARPLAGVGYEQYF
TRBJ2-1	medium-sized	TRBD2	TRBV4-1	TGCGCCAGCAGCCAAGACGTTGGCGGGAGTACGTCCTACAATGAGCAGTTCTTC	CASSQDVGGSTSYNEQFF
TRBJ1-1	many	NA	TRBV28	TGTGCCAGCAGTCCGGACAATGGGCCCCTGAACACTGAAGCTTTCTTT	CASSPDNGPLNTEAFF
TRBJ2-7	many	TRBD1	TRBV15	TGTGCCACCAGCAGAGGAGGGACAGAATACGAGCAGTACTTC	CATSRGGTEYEQYF
TRBJ2-5	few	TRBD2	TRBV7-7	TGTGCTAGCGCGGGAGTCGGTCAAGAGACCCAGTACTTC	CASAGVGQETQYF
TRBJ2-1	NA	NA	TRBV5-1	TGCGCCAGCAGCTTGGCGGAGGACCAGGGGAATGAGCAGTTCTTC	CASSLAEDQGNEQFF
TRBJ2-3	many	NA	TRBV27	TGTGCCAGCACCCTGGACTTAGCGATCGCAGATACGCAGTATTTT	CASTLDLAIADTQYF
TRBJ1-6	many	TRBD1	TRBV20-1	TGCAGTGCGACCGGACAGGGGCTCTTTTCACCCCTCCACTTT	CSATGQGLFSPLHF
TRBJ2-7	many	TRBD1	TRBV10-3	TGTGCCATCAGTGAGGGACAGGGGACCGCCGAGCAGTACTTC	CAISEGQGTAEQYF
TRBJ2-7	few	NA	TRBV11-2	TGTGCCAGCAGCCTACCTGTAGGGCAGGCCTACGAGCAGTACTTC	CASSLPVGQAYEQYF
TRBJ2-3	many	TRBD2	TRBV9	TGTGCCAGCCAAGAGCGGGAGGACGCACCCGATACGCAGTATTTT	CASQEREDAPDTQYF